The 24 T cell receptor beta chains below come from one sample, sequenced in a study of blood T cell repertoires in COVID-19. The table came from immunoSEQ multiplex PCR; TCRdb's copy has only in-frame clones and leaves some out. The sample comprises about 330,000 clones, approximately 88% of which are singletons, and 3.5% to 4.5% rests with the top ten. Sequenced material: peripheral blood. The origin of the receptors is a woman aged 50 to 60 with active or convalescent COVID-19.

The chain employs TRBV19 and TRBJ2-2; 7 bases align to TRBD1. From germline, CDR1 is LNHDA and CDR2 SQIVND (reference sequence). V gave up 9 bases and J gave up 2 bases; unmatched junction bases: 6. There are 14 residues in the CDR3. The CDR3 bases are TGTGCCAGCCATTGGGACAGTAACACCGGGGAGCTGTTTTTT. Encoded protein: CASHWDSNTGELFF.

CDR3 loop: CASSIELLVEQYF. CDR3 sequence (DNA): TGTGCCAGTAGTATAGAACTTCTCGTGGAGCAGTACTTC. The V gene is TRBV19, the J gene TRBJ2-7; D unclear. Germline-derived CDR1 and CDR2 are LNHDA and SQIVND (reference sequence). The CDR3 has 13 amino acids. V was cut by 0 bases and J by 7 bases, with 10 bases left in between.

The CDR3 DNA sequence: TGTGCCAGCAGTTGGGGACAGGGAGGATCCTATGGCTACACCTTC. Amino acids: CASSWGQGGSYGYTF. This chain connects TRBV5-4 to TRBJ1-2, with 9 positions matching TRBD1. The trim removed 5 bases at V and 4 bases at J, leaving 9 bases unmatched. Per the germline V gene, CDR1 is SGHNT and CDR2 is YYREEE (reference sequence). This CDR3 region has 15 residues. Using reference TRBV5-4 and TRBJ1-2 for the parts outside the CDR3, the full variable domain is ETGVTQSPTHLIKTRGQQVTLRCSSQSGHNTVSWYQQALGQGPQFIFQYYREEENGRGNFPPRFSGLQFPNYSSELNVNALELDDSALYLCASSWGQGGSYGYTFGSGTRLTVV.

The gene calls are TRBV15 and TRBJ2-3, with 10 bases lining up with TRBD2. V shed 5 bases, J shed 2 bases, and the junction held 7 bases outside the gene matches. Germline-derived CDR1 and CDR2 are LNHNV and YYDKDF (reference sequence). This CDR3 has 16 residues. The CDR3 reads CATSLRLAGTTDTQYF. The CDR3, as DNA: TGTGCCACCAGCCTACGACTAGCGGGCACCACAGATACGCAGTATTTT.

The chain joins TRBV19 to TRBJ1-5; 7 bases fit TRBD1. With 5 bases clipped from V and 2 bases from J, the junction kept 9 bases outside the gene matches. CDR3 length: 16 amino acids. Per the germline V gene, CDR1 is LNHDA and CDR2 is SQIVND (reference sequence). CDR3 DNA: TGTGCCAGTAGTGTAGGACCCCAGGGGGGCAATCAGCCCCAGCATTTT. Translated: CASSVGPQGGNQPQHF.

This chain joins TRBV9 and TRBJ2-2; 10 nucleotides match TRBD2. Germline V CDR1 and CDR2: SGDLS, YYNGEE. This CDR3 has 17 residues. V was clipped by 0 bases and J by 0 bases; unmatched bases: 2. In DNA, the CDR3 is TGTGCCAGCAGCGTAGGAGCGGGAGGGCCGAACACCGGGGAGCTGTTTTTT. Its protein is CASSVGAGGPNTGELFF.

V usage is TRBV7-6 and J usage is TRBJ2-7; D is perhaps TRBD1 (7 bases). This CDR3 spans 16 amino acids. The germline V gene has CDR1 SGHVS and CDR2 FNYEAQ. Trimming removed 5 bases at V and 3 bases at J, with 20 bases between. The CDR3 is CASSPRQEGAFYEQYF. In DNA, the CDR3 is TGTGCCAGCAGCCCCCGACAGGAGGGGGCTTTCTACGAGCAGTACTTC.

The count of this clone is one. The rearrangement uses TRBV19 and TRBJ2-3; 11 nucleotides align to TRBD2. Germline values: CDR1 LNHDA, CDR2 SQIVND (reference sequence). This CDR3 has 15 amino acids. With 2 bases clipped from V and 4 bases from J, the junction kept 2 bases outside the gene matches. The CDR3 loop reads CASSILAGGPDTQYF. The CDR3 DNA sequence: TGTGCCAGTAGTATACTAGCGGGAGGCCCAGATACGCAGTATTTT.

This clone came up once. The chain uses TRBV30 and TRBJ1-5; tentative D call: TRBD1 (5 bases). Germline CDR1 reads GTSNPN; CDR2 reads SVGIG (reference sequence). CDR3 length: 14 residues. Trimming took 1 base from V and 4 from J, leaving 11 bases between them. In DNA form, the CDR3 reads TGTGCCTGGAGTGCCCAGGGACTTAATCAGCCCCAGCATTTT. This translates into CAWSAQGLNQPQHF. Full variable domain (outside the CDR3, taken from reference TRBV30 and TRBJ1-5): SQTIHQWPATLVQPVGSPLSLECTVEGTSNPNLYWYRQAAGRGLQLLFYSVGIGQISSEVPQNLSASRPQDRQFILSSKKLLLSDSGFYLCAWSAQGLNQPQHFGDGTRLSIL.

This clone was found a few times. The V and J genes are TRBV19 and TRBJ1-5, with TRBD1 as a possible D gene (5 bases). In germline, CDR1 is LNHDA, CDR2 SQIVND (reference sequence). V was trimmed by 5 bases and J by 4 bases, leaving 15 bases between them. The CDR3 is 15 amino acids. CDR3 loop: CASSSPSRENQPQHF. CDR3 in DNA: TGTGCCAGTAGTTCCCCGAGCAGGGAAAATCAGCCCCAGCATTTT. The full variable domain, completed using reference TRBV19 and TRBJ1-5, is DGGITQSPKYLFRKEGQNVTLSCEQNLNHDAMYWYRQDPGQGLRLIYYSQIVNDFQKGDIAEGYSVSREKKESFPLTVTSAQKNPTAFYLCASSSPSRENQPQHFGDGTRLSIL.

The chain couples TRBV7-9 to TRBJ1-4, with D possibly matching TRBD1 (5 bases). The CDR3 spans 15 residues. Per the germline V gene, CDR1 is SEHNR and CDR2 is FQNEAQ (reference sequence). V lost 5 bases and J 4 bases, leaving 14 bases between the germline ends. The CDR3: CASSPGGGSNEKLFF. The CDR3 DNA reads as TGTGCCAGCAGCCCCGGCGGGGGAAGTAATGAAAAACTGTTTTTT.

The chain combines TRBV5-1 with TRBJ1-1; 9 bases align to TRBD1. V was pared by 2 bases and J by 7 bases, with 9 bases of the junction left unmatched. Germline CDR1 is SGHRS and CDR2 is YFSETQ. The length of the CDR3 is 15 residues. CDR3 sequence reads: CASSFPTTGGSEAFF. In DNA form, the CDR3 reads TGCGCCAGCAGCTTTCCTACGACAGGGGGGAGTGAAGCTTTCTTT.

The genes are TRBV19 and TRBJ2-1; 7 positions agree with TRBD1. The CDR3 sequence is 15 residues long. Germline assignment: CDR1 LNHDA and CDR2 SQIVND (reference sequence). The trim removed 6 bases at V and 4 bases at J, leaving 9 bases unmatched. The CDR3 here is CASRFRDSLYNEQFF. Here the CDR3 DNA reads TGTGCCAGTAGATTCCGGGACAGCCTATACAATGAGCAGTTCTTC. Full variable domain (missing parts from reference TRBV19 and TRBJ2-1): DGGITQSPKYLFRKEGQNVTLSCEQNLNHDAMYWYRQDPGQGLRLIYYSQIVNDFQKGDIAEGYSVSREKKESFPLTVTSAQKNPTAFYLCASRFRDSLYNEQFFGPGTRLTVL.

The chain combines TRBV10-3 with TRBJ2-6; D gene unclear. CDR1 ENHRY and CDR2 SYGVKD come from the germline V gene. The CDR3 extends over 15 amino acids. The V end lost 2 bases, the J end lost 0 bases, and 5 bases lay between the germline ends. The CDR3 sequence: CAISELASGANVLTF. The CDR3 DNA reads TGTGCCATCAGTGAGCTGGCCTCTGGGGCCAACGTCCTGACTTTC.

A single count supports this clone. The rearrangement joins TRBV7-9 to TRBJ2-7; D remains ambiguous. Per the germline V gene, CDR1 is SEHNR and CDR2 is FQNEAQ (reference sequence). CDR3 length: 12 amino acids. V dropped 5 bases and J dropped 0 bases, with 5 bases sitting between them. CDR3 bases: TGTGCCAGCAGCCATCCCTCCTACGAGCAGTACTTC. This codes for CASSHPSYEQYF.

J is TRBJ1-5 and V is TRBV28; no firm D call. The CDR3 length is 13 residues. Germline CDR1 is MDHEN and CDR2 is SYDVKM. Trimming pared 7 bases from V and 7 bases from J, leaving 14 bases between. The CDR3 bases are TGTGCCAGCAATCGCCCGGGGAGCCAGCCCCAGCATTTT. Translation: CASNRPGSQPQHF.

With regard to this clone: Other DNA sequences of this sample code for an identical CDR3. The chain carries TRBV7-2 and TRBJ1-1; D is unresolved. CDR3 length: 14 residues. Trimming left V 1 base short and J 0 bases short, with 6 bases between. Germline values: CDR1 SGHTA, CDR2 FQGNSA. This chain's CDR3 is CASSLGLMNTEAFF. DNA for the CDR3: TGTGCCAGCAGCTTAGGACTGATGAACACTGAAGCTTTCTTT.

The J gene is TRBJ1-1, the V gene TRBV3-1 (or the pseudogene TRBV3-2), with D tentatively TRBD1 (5 bases). The germline V gene has CDR1 LGHDT and CDR2 YNNKEL (reference sequence). Trimming shortened V by 4 bases and J by 7 bases, and 10 bases separated the two germline ends. CDR3 length: 12 residues. The CDR3 region has the DNA TGTGCCAGCAGCCCTGGGGGGGGTGAAGCTTTCTTT. Encoded protein: CASSPGGGEAFF.

The chain uses TRBV18 and TRBJ2-7; 7 nucleotides line up with TRBD1. The junction had 7 bases not matched to a gene; V was cut back by 6 bases and J by 5 bases. CDR3 size: 13 residues. The V gene's germline CDR1 is KGHSH and CDR2 LQKENI. The CDR3 region is CASSLDREDEQYF. The CDR3 region has the DNA TGTGCCAGCTCGCTAGACAGGGAAGACGAGCAGTACTTC. The complete variable domain, with remaining parts taken from reference TRBV18 and TRBJ2-7, reads NAGVMQNPRHLVRRRGQEARLRCSPMKGHSHVYWYRQLPEEGLKFMVYLQKENIIDESGMPKERFSAEFPKEGPSILRIQQVVRGDSAAYFCASSLDREDEQYFGPGTRLTVT.

This clone came up a few times. The chain links TRBV6-2 or TRBV6-3 to TRBJ1-1; no reliable D call. CDR3 length equals 13 residues. V lost 6 bases and J 1 base, leaving 9 bases between the germline ends. The germline V gene has CDR1 MNHEY and CDR2 SVGEGT. CDR3 in amino acids: CASSQLSNTEAFF. CDR3 DNA: TGTGCCAGCAGCCAGCTGTCGAACACTGAAGCTTTCTTT.

This chain joins TRBV7-8 and TRBJ1-2; unclear D gene. The CDR3 runs 13 residues. V lost 10 bases and J 8 bases, leaving 20 bases between the germline ends. Germline assignment: CDR1 SGHVS and CDR2 FQNEAQ. CDR3 residues: CATERLRSLGYTF. The CDR3 DNA is TGTGCCACGGAGCGACTTCGGTCGCTAGGCTACACCTTC.

This chain joins TRBV18 and TRBJ2-2; D is uncertain. CDR3 size: 15 residues. CDR1 is KGHSH, CDR2 LQKENI, per germline. The V end was cut by 0 bases, the J end by 0 bases, with 5 bases between. The CDR3 DNA follows: TGTGCCAGCTCACCACCGGGCACGAACACCGGGGAGCTGTTTTTT. This encodes CASSPPGTNTGELFF.

The rearrangement uses TRBV29-1 and TRBJ2-7, with 9 bases aligning to TRBD1. CDR3 length: 13 residues. V trimming: 7 bases; J trimming: 0 bases; junction bases outside the gene matches: 4. CDR1 and CDR2 (germline): SQVTM, ANQGSEA. The CDR3 DNA reads as TGCAGCGCTGGGACAGGGAACTCCTACGAGCAGTACTTC. It yields the protein CSAGTGNSYEQYF.

The chain links TRBV18 to TRBJ1-1, with a tentative D call TRBD1 (6 bases). Per the germline V gene, CDR1 is KGHSH and CDR2 is LQKENI. The CDR3 loop spans 15 amino acids. V dropped 4 bases and J dropped 5 bases, with 17 bases sitting between them. In nucleotides, the CDR3 is TGTGCCAGCTCACGTAACTACAGGGAAGCGACTGAAGCTTTCTTT. It yields the protein CASSRNYREATEAFF.